These 14 T cell receptor beta chains were all obtained from the same sample, sequenced in a study of blood T cell repertoires in COVID-19. TCRdb's table, derived via immunoSEQ multiplex PCR, lists solely in-frame clones and lacks some. Among some 200,000 clones listed, almost 80% were seen once. Material for sequencing was peripheral blood. The receptors here all came from an older woman with acute or convalescent COVID-19.

The chain links TRBV24-1 to TRBJ2-5, with 8 bases aligning to TRBD2. The CDR3 loop spans 16 amino acids. CDR1 KGHDR and CDR2 SFDVKD come from the germline V gene. V trimming: 4 bases; J trimming: 0 bases; junction bases outside the gene matches: 6. The CDR3 sequence is CATSDTSGLYQETQYF. In DNA, the CDR3 is TGTGCCACCAGTGACACTAGCGGACTATACCAAGAGACCCAGTACTTC.

The J gene is TRBJ2-1, the V gene TRBV5-1; possible D gene TRBD2, 6 bases. V lost 1 base to trimming and J lost 6 bases, with 17 bases between them. From germline, CDR1 is SGHRS and CDR2 YFSETQ. The CDR3 totals 16 residues. The CDR3 is CASSLSEIAVGNEQFF. CDR3 DNA sequence: TGCGCCAGCAGCTTGTCCGAAATAGCGGTGGGCAATGAGCAGTTCTTC.

The CDR3 DNA reads TGTGCCAGCAGGAACCCACAGGGGATTGGAACTGAAGCTTTCTTT. Translating gives CASRNPQGIGTEAFF. V and J are TRBV7-9 and TRBJ1-1; 7 positions match TRBD1. J lost 5 bases, V lost 6 bases, and 12 bases had no gene match. This CDR3 is built from 15 residues. Germline values: CDR1 SEHNR, CDR2 FQNEAQ (reference sequence).

This rearrangement joins TRBV3-1 (or the pseudogene TRBV3-2) to TRBJ1-4; a possible D gene is TRBD1 (5 bases). This CDR3 spans 17 amino acids. V was shortened by 5 bases and J by 3 bases, with 19 bases between the two germline ends. The germline V gene encodes CDR1 LGHDT and CDR2 YNNKEL (reference sequence). The CDR3 region has the DNA TGTGCCAGCAGCACTTTTCAGGGACTATCGGCTAATGAAAAACTGTTTTTT. This encodes CASSTFQGLSANEKLFF.

The V call is TRBV18, the J call TRBJ2-4; TRBD1 aligns across 8 bases. The CDR3 spans 14 residues. Per the germline V gene, CDR1 is KGHSH and CDR2 is LQKENI. J was trimmed by 6 bases and V by 3 bases; bases with no gene match: 4. CDR3 residues: CASSPDRGGNIQYF. CDR3 bases: TGTGCCAGCTCACCTGACAGGGGCGGAAACATTCAGTACTTC.

The chain is built from TRBV5-1 and TRBJ2-2; D is unresolved. CDR1 and CDR2 from the germline V gene are SGHRS and YFSETQ. With 4 bases removed from V and 5 bases from J, the gap between germline ends came to 6 bases. The CDR3 is made up of 12 amino acids. DNA of the CDR3: TGCGCCAGCAGCGTTAGTACCGGGGAGCTGTTTTTT. This gives the protein CASSVSTGELFF.

This chain uses TRBV15 with TRBJ2-1, with 8 nucleotides matching TRBD2. V shed 11 bases and J 4 bases; nucleotides not matched to a gene: 19. Germline V gene sequence: CDR1 LNHNV, CDR2 YYDKDF (reference sequence). The CDR3 consists of 17 residues. Here the CDR3 DNA reads TGTGCCGCAGTACCAGCAACGGGAGGGATGTATTACAATGAGCAGTTCTTC. Translation gives CAAVPATGGMYYNEQFF.

This clone was seen a few times. The rearrangement joins TRBV20-1 to TRBJ2-1, with D possibly TRBD1 on 5 matching bases. Germline CDR1 and CDR2: DFQATT and SNEGSKA (reference sequence). This CDR3 is built from 16 residues. V lost 3 bases and J lost 0, with 15 bases in between. The CDR3 nucleotides are TGCAGTGCTAGTGTTGAGACAGCGAGCTCCTACAATGAGCAGTTCTTC. As protein: CSASVETASSYNEQFF.

J is TRBJ2-4 and V is TRBV14; possible D gene TRBD2, 6 bases. The CDR3 covers 13 residues. The germline V and J ends were trimmed by 4 bases and 6 bases, with 10 bases remaining between them. Germline V lookup: CDR1 SGHDN, CDR2 FVKESK. CDR3 sequence (DNA): TGTGCCAGCAGCCGGGGCGGGGTAAACATTCAGTACTTC. This translates into CASSRGGVNIQYF.

The V call is TRBV5-1, the J call TRBJ2-1; 11 bases are a match to TRBD2. Germline trimming cut 2 bases from V and 7 bases from J; bases unmatched to any gene: 8. The germline V gene encodes CDR1 SGHRS and CDR2 YFSETQ. The CDR3 totals 16 residues. CDR3 sequence: CASSLTSGRTGNEQFF. Here the CDR3 DNA reads TGCGCCAGCAGCTTAACTAGCGGGAGAACTGGGAATGAGCAGTTCTTC.

A word on this clone: One end of the junction fails to match germline, which may point to a read error. CDR3 nucleotide sequence: TGTGCCAGCAGCCATGCGGACAGGGGGTTGTTTTTAAATTTT. It translates to CASSHADRGLFLNF. The V gene is TRBV3-1 (or the pseudogene TRBV3-2), the J gene TRBJ1-3; 10 bases match TRBD1. The CDR3 spans 14 residues. Germline loops: CDR1 LGHDT, CDR2 YNNKEL (reference sequence).

The gene calls are TRBV10-1 and TRBJ2-2, with unresolved D. Germline V gives CDR1 WNHNN, CDR2 SYGVQD (reference sequence). The CDR3 consists of 17 residues. Between the trimmed V and J ends, which lost 4 bases and 2 bases, there was a span of 17 bases. The CDR3 DNA follows: TGCGCCAGCAGTGCCCCTTTGCGGAGCCTAAACACCGGGGAGCTGTTTTTT. It yields the protein CASSAPLRSLNTGELFF.

This clone was found a few times. The chain uses TRBV19 and TRBJ1-2, with D possibly matching TRBD1 (6 bases). CDR1 and CDR2 from the germline V gene are LNHDA and SQIVND (reference sequence). CDR3 length equals 13 residues. Trimming shortened V by 5 bases and J by 3 bases, and 10 bases separated the two germline ends. The CDR3: CASSSQGDYGYTF. CDR3 nucleotides: TGTGCCAGTAGTTCACAGGGAGACTATGGCTACACCTTC.

By its share, this clone is medium-sized (0.01 to 0.1%). The rearrangement joins TRBV7-3 to TRBJ2-7; 9 positions agree with TRBD2. This CDR3 has 16 residues. Trimming removed 6 bases from V and 6 bases from J; junction bases left unmatched: 15. The germline CDR1 and CDR2 sequences are SGHTA and FQGTGA. CDR3 in DNA: TGTGCCAGCAGGGATCGTAGCGGGAGCAGTATCTGCGAGCAGTACTTC. Protein product: CASRDRSGSSICEQYF.